Following are 4 T cell receptor beta chains from one sample sequenced in a study of human T cells and chemical hapten exposure. TCRdb fed the RACE reads into MiXCR, producing one record per CDR3 protein. Among a few hundred thousand distinct CDR3 sequences, around 6% were seen once, and the ten largest hold over 5.5%. Described time point: patch test 2, 6 weeks after DPC sensitization. Sample treatment: therapeutic diphenylcyclopropenone sensitization with weekly scalp DPC. The sample was whole blood, taken in connection with sensitization to the hapten diphenylcyclopropenone (DPC). These receptors all come from a woman aged 18-29 years with alopecia areata. Some clones in this sample may be carry-over from other donors' samples.

This clonotype was detected many times. The CDR3 bases are TGCGCCAGCAGCTTTAAACAAATCCAGTACAATGAGCAGTTCTTC. Encoded protein: CASSFKQIQYNEQFF. The rearrangement links TRBV5-1 to TRBJ2-1; D is uncertain. Trimming took 2 bases from V and 4 from J, leaving 13 bases between them. This CDR3 has 15 residues. The germline CDR1 and CDR2 sequences are SGHRS and YFSETQ.

This clonotype was recorded a few times. This chain uses TRBV7-9 with TRBJ2-1; either TRBD1 or TRBD2 may fit D (5 bases each). V was trimmed by 1 base and J by 0 bases, leaving 13 bases between them. Germline V gene sequence: CDR1 SEHNR, CDR2 FQNEAQ (reference sequence). The CDR3 covers 17 residues. The CDR3 is CASSLVGTSSSYNEQFF. Here the CDR3 DNA reads TGTGCCAGCAGCTTAGTCGGGACCTCTAGCTCCTACAATGAGCAGTTCTTC.

In this sample, this clonotype turned up a few times. V and J are TRBV20-1 and TRBJ2-7, with TRBD2 matching over 12 bases. This CDR3 has 13 residues. J gave up 1 base and V 5 bases, and 0 bases lay outside the gene matches. Germline CDR1 reads DFQATT; CDR2 reads SNEGSKA (reference sequence). In DNA form, the CDR3 reads TGCAGTGCTGGACTAGCGGGATCCTACGAGCAGTACTTC. It encodes CSAGLAGSYEQYF.

The V and J genes are TRBV28 and TRBJ2-4, with 8 bases fitting TRBD2. The V gene's germline CDR1 is MDHEN and CDR2 SYDVKM. Trimming took 6 bases from V and 8 from J; bases not matched to a gene: 15. The CDR3 totals 16 residues. CDR3 loop: CASSRSTAGEVHIQYF. In nucleotides, the CDR3 is TGTGCCAGCAGCCGCTCCACAGCGGGGGAGGTACACATTCAGTACTTC.